Presented here are 22 T cell receptor beta chains from one specimen sequenced in a study of shared clonotypes between healthy human individuals. TCRdb's copy holds only in-frame clones and misses some; the assay was immunoSEQ multiplex PCR. The sample contains 2 million to 3 million clones, under 95% of which appear only once. The sequencing sample was made of naive CD4+ T cells from PBMCs. Subset indicated: CD45RA+ positively selected. Receptors originate from a man aged 18 to 30 in good health. Some clones in this sample may be carry-over from other donors' samples.

CDR3 sequence: CASSLSGNNNEQFF. As DNA, the CDR3 is TGCGCCAGCAGCTTATCCGGTAATAACAATGAGCAGTTCTTC. The chain employs TRBV5-1 and TRBJ2-1; D is undetermined. Deletions cut 2 bases from V and 5 bases from J, with 11 bases between. The CDR3 sequence is 14 residues long. In germline, CDR1 is SGHRS, CDR2 YFSETQ.

V gene TRBV7-9 combines with J gene TRBJ2-5, with 10 bases aligning to TRBD1. The DNA matches TRBJ2-7 better at its end, which makes the J call doubtful. Germline assignment: CDR1 SEHNR and CDR2 FQNEAQ (reference sequence). CDR3 length: 15 residues. CDR3 bases: TGTGCCAGCAGCGCCCGGGACAGGGGTGCCTACGAGCAGTACTTC. It yields the protein CASSARDRGAYEQYF.

As DNA, the CDR3 is TGTGCCAGCAGACATTCAAAAGCGGGGGTGCTCAATGAGCAGTTCTTC. Protein: CASRHSKAGVLNEQFF. J is TRBJ2-1 and V is TRBV7-2; 8 bases are a match to TRBD2. V shed 6 bases and J 6 bases; nucleotides not matched to a gene: 13. This CDR3 has 16 amino acids. Per germline, CDR1 SGHTA and CDR2 FQGNSA.

The chain is built from TRBV5-1 and TRBJ2-5; D unresolved. The J call may be in error: the DNA end matches TRBJ2-7 better. Germline values: CDR1 SGHRS, CDR2 YFSETQ. The CDR3 loop spans 11 amino acids. CDR3 DNA: TGCGCCAGCAGCACTGGAGCCGAGCAGTACTTC. This gives the protein CASSTGAEQYF.

The chain employs TRBV12-2 and TRBJ1-5; the listed D gene, TRBD1, was not tested against the DNA. TRBV12-2 constitutes a pseudogene. The CDR3 is made up of 15 amino acids. The CDR3 loop is CASRLDRQSNQPQHF. The CDR3 DNA is TGTGCAAGTCGCCTCGACAGACAGAGCAATCAGCCCCAGCATTTT.

The CDR3 coding sequence is TGTGCCAGCAGTTTAGGACAGGGGCTCGACGAGCAGTACTTC. Protein sequence: CASSLGQGLDEQYF. The chain uses TRBV28 and TRBJ2-7, with 9 positions matching TRBD1. The CDR3 is 14 residues long. Germline V lookup: CDR1 MDHEN, CDR2 SYDVKM. After removal of 2 bases from V and 5 bases from J, the junction contained 4 bases not matched to a gene.

The chain has TRBV2 and TRBJ1-4, with 7 bases matching TRBD1. The CDR3 consists of 13 residues. V lost 4 bases to trimming and J lost 8 bases; unmatched junction nucleotides: 4. Germline lookup yields CDR1 SNHLY and CDR2 FYNNEI. CDR3 in amino acids: CASSVQGGEKLFF. CDR3 in DNA: TGTGCCAGCAGTGTCCAGGGGGGGGAAAAACTGTTTTTT.

A single count supports this clone. This rearrangement joins TRBV5-1 to TRBJ1-1, with 7 bases that match TRBD1. CDR3 size: 15 residues. Germline V gene data show CDR1 as SGHRS and CDR2 as YFSETQ. Germline trimming cut 4 bases from V and 1 base from J; bases unmatched to any gene: 7. For the CDR3, the DNA is TGCGCCAGCAGCCGGGCAGGGGGACCGAACACTGAAGCTTTCTTT. Translated: CASSRAGGPNTEAFF.

In the case of this clone: This same CDR3 is encoded by further DNA sequences in the sample. The genes are TRBV27 and TRBJ2-2; no definite D call. From germline, CDR1 is MNHEY and CDR2 SMNVEV (reference sequence). CDR3 size: 13 residues. Trimming cost V 2 bases and J 4 bases, with 5 bases left between them. This chain's CDR3 is CASSLVGTGELFF. The CDR3, as DNA: TGTGCCAGCAGTTTAGTAGGCACCGGGGAGCTGTTTTTT.

CDR3 loop: CSAQGTYEQYF. In nucleotides, the CDR3 is TGCAGCGCCCAAGGCACCTACGAGCAGTACTTC. The rearrangement joins TRBV29-1 to TRBJ2-7; no reliable D call. Germline CDR1 reads SQVTM; CDR2 reads ANQGSEA. This CDR3 region has 11 residues. V was clipped by 7 bases and J by 2 bases, with 9 bases between them.

This sequence joins TRBV2 and TRBJ1-1; TRBD1 might be the D (5 bases). The CDR3 is made up of 13 amino acids. V shed 5 bases and J shed 1 base, with 8 bases lying between them. Germline CDR1 and CDR2: SNHLY and FYNNEI. CDR3 in DNA: TGTGCCAGCAGTAGGGACGAGAACACTGAAGCTTTCTTT. It yields the protein CASSRDENTEAFF.

This chain joins TRBV7-8 and TRBJ2-4, with D perhaps TRBD2 (6 bases). Trimming shortened V by 5 bases and J by 0 bases, and 8 bases separated the two germline ends. Germline lookup yields CDR1 SGHVS and CDR2 FQNEAQ. The CDR3 runs to 14 residues. The CDR3 DNA reads TGTGCCAGCAGCACGGGACTAGCCAAAAACATTCAGTACTTC. This sequence encodes CASSTGLAKNIQYF.

The chain couples TRBV7-9 to TRBJ2-2, with TRBD2 matching over 8 bases. CDR1 is SEHNR, CDR2 FQNEAQ, per germline (reference sequence). V lost 5 bases, J lost 5 bases, and 13 bases stayed unmatched. The CDR3 is made up of 17 amino acids. The CDR3 loop is CASSQRRLAWGTGELFF. The CDR3 region has the DNA TGTGCCAGCAGCCAACGCCGACTAGCGTGGGGGACCGGGGAGCTGTTTTTT.

This rearrangement joins TRBV5-1 to TRBJ2-1; D gene uncertain. V was cut by 2 bases and J by 4 bases, with 7 bases left in between. Germline V CDR1 and CDR2: SGHRS, YFSETQ. The CDR3 runs to 13 residues. The CDR3 DNA is TGCGCCAGCAGCTTAGCCACGTACAATGAGCAGTTCTTC. Protein sequence: CASSLATYNEQFF.

The CDR3 nucleotides are TGCGCCAGCAGCCAGGCTAACAGGGGGGCTAATGAAAAACTGTTTTTT. This translates into CASSQANRGANEKLFF. The chain combines TRBV4-3 with TRBJ1-4; 8 bases fit TRBD1. In germline, CDR1 is LGHNA, CDR2 YSLEER. The V segment lost 3 bases and the J segment 3 bases; nucleotides outside the gene matches: 6. The CDR3 length is 16 residues.

The chain combines TRBV11-2 with TRBJ2-3, with 7 bases that match TRBD1. After removal of 3 bases from V and 4 bases from J, the junction contained 7 bases not matched to a gene. CDR1 is SGHAT and CDR2 is FQNNGV in the germline V gene. CDR3 length: 15 residues. CDR3 nucleotides: TGTGCCAGCAGCTTTACCAGGGGGATCGCAGATACGCAGTATTTT. This translates into CASSFTRGIADTQYF.

The chain joins TRBV27 to TRBJ2-7; TRBD2 might be the D (5 bases). The germline V and J ends were trimmed by 5 bases and 0 bases, with 11 bases remaining between them. The CDR3 runs to 14 residues. Germline values: CDR1 MNHEY, CDR2 SMNVEV (reference sequence). CDR3 DNA sequence: TGTGCCAGCAGTCCCGGAGGTCCCTCCTACGAGCAGTACTTC. It is translated as CASSPGGPSYEQYF.

The rearrangement joins TRBV6-1 to TRBJ1-5; no reliable D call. The CDR3 consists of 14 residues. Germline lookup yields CDR1 MNHNS and CDR2 SASEGT. The ends were cut back, 8 bases at V and 7 bases at J, with 18 bases in the middle. The DNA of the CDR3 is TGTGCCAGCGTCGATACGGCGGCAGGCCAGCCCCAGCATTTT. Protein sequence: CASVDTAAGQPQHF.

This chain uses TRBV5-1 with TRBJ2-1; 8 bases match TRBD1. The CDR3 is made up of 16 amino acids. Per the germline V gene, CDR1 is SGHRS and CDR2 is YFSETQ. V was pared by 4 bases and J by 0 bases, with 6 bases of the junction left unmatched. In DNA form, the CDR3 reads TGCGCCAGCAGCCCGGGACAGGCCAGCTCCTACAATGAGCAGTTCTTC. This sequence encodes CASSPGQASSYNEQFF.

The V and J genes are TRBV18 and TRBJ2-3; D remains unclear. The CDR3 runs 13 residues. CDR1 and CDR2 (germline): KGHSH, LQKENI. Trimming shortened V by 5 bases and J by 3 bases, and 9 bases separated the two germline ends. The CDR3 DNA follows: TGTGCCAGCTCAAAAGGAGATACAGATACGCAGTATTTT. It codes for CASSKGDTDTQYF. The whole variable domain, filled in from reference TRBV18 and TRBJ2-3, reads NAGVMQNPRHLVRRRGQEARLRCSPMKGHSHVYWYRQLPEEGLKFMVYLQKENIIDESGMPKERFSAEFPKEGPSILRIQQVVRGDSAAYFCASSKGDTDTQYFGPGTRLTVL.

This chain links TRBV28 with TRBJ1-3; D not certain. The CDR3 contains 12 residues. Trimming removed 6 bases from V and 4 bases from J, with 7 bases in between. Germline V gene data show CDR1 as MDHEN and CDR2 as SYDVKM. The CDR3 sequence is CASSVAGNTIYF. In DNA form, the CDR3 reads TGTGCCAGCAGCGTGGCGGGAAACACCATATATTTT. Filled out from reference TRBV28 and TRBJ1-3, the complete variable domain reads DVKVTQSSRYLVKRTGEKVFLECVQDMDHENMFWYRQDPGLGLRLIYFSYDVKMKEKGDIPEGYSVSREKKERFSLILESASTNQTSMYLCASSVAGNTIYFGEGSWLTVV.

This chain uses TRBV7-9 with TRBJ1-5; no definite D call. The CDR3 sequence is 15 residues long. Germline-derived CDR1 and CDR2 are SEHNR and FQNEAQ (reference sequence). V was pared by 10 bases and J by 0 bases, with 16 bases between. The CDR3 nucleotides read TGTGCCATTGGGGAGAGCAGCTATAGCAATCAGCCCCAGCATTTT. It translates to CAIGESSYSNQPQHF.